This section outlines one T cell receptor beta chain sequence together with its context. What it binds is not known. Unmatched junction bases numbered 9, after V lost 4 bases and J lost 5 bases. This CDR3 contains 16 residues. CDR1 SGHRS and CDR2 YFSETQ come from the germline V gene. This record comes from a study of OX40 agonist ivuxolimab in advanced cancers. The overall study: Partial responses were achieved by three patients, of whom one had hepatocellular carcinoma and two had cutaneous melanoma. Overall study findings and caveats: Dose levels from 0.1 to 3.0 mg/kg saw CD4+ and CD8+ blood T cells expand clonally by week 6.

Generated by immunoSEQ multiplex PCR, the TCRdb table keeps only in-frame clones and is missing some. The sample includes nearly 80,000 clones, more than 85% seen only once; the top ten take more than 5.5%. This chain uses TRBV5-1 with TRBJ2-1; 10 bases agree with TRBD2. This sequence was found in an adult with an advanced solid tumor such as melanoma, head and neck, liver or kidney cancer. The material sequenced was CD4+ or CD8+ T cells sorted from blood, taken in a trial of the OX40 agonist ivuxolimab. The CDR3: CASSVLAGGAHNEQFF. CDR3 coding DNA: TGCGCCAGCAGCGTTTTAGCGGGAGGTGCCCACAATGAGCAGTTCTTC. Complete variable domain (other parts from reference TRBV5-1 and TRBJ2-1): KAGVTQTPRYLIKTRGQQVTLSCSPISGHRSVSWYQQTPGQGLQFLFEYFSETQRNKGNFPGRFSGRQFSNSRSEMNVSTLELGDSALYLCASSVLAGGAHNEQFFGPGTRLTVL.